Detailed here is one TCR beta chain. Original methodology: Estimation of nucleated cell counts was performed using reference gene primer amplification. The data were produced by immunoSEQ multiplex PCR, yet TCRdb's version contains in-frame clones alone and is incomplete. That table is the source of V, J and clone size, and D and trimming were worked out from the DNA. The data contain more than 250,000 clones, around 92% of them singletons. This sample stems from a study of blood T cell repertoires in COVID-19. In the study overall: Italy, Spain and the United States were the sources of the convalescent and acute COVID-19 samples. Sample material is recorded as cDNA or gDNA derived from T cells, B-cell-depleted T cells, or PBMCs.

The CDR3 sequence is 15 residues long. Germline V gives CDR1 MNHEY, CDR2 SMNVEV (reference sequence). V shed 5 bases and J 5 bases; nucleotides not matched to a gene: 8. The specimen was peripheral blood. The chain couples TRBV27 to TRBJ1-4; TRBD1 matches 7 bases. This clonotype was obtained from a man aged 18 to 30 who had recovered from COVID-19. CDR3: CASSGWTGGNEKLFF. CDR3 DNA sequence: TGTGCCAGCAGTGGCTGGACAGGAGGAAATGAAAAACTGTTTTTT.